Below, one T cell receptor (beta chain) is given with its context. This clonotype has just a few counts. What antigen it recognizes has not been identified. Per-base qualities were not stored, and no clone one base away is much larger. The data stem from a study of T cell repertoires in cytomegalovirus infection (dated by TCRdb to about 2019). In the study overall: Donor HLA type was relevant to the analysis, because carriage of CMV infection together with the matching HLA type was indicated by public TCR beta signatures.

Reads for this sample came from an Illumina HiSeq 1500. The raw public reads went through TCRdb reprocessing: fastp at Q25, MiXCR clone calling, in-frame beta chains kept. One record per CDR3 amino acid sequence lists the most common genes and DNA. In this sample the table shows roughly 68,000 distinct CDR3 sequences, more than 20% of which occur a single time. Jointly, the top ten make up 60% to 85% of the sample. Points the paper makes about the study in general: Carriers of CMV infection plus the relevant HLA type were discriminated by the cumulative frequency of public TCR beta family members in the study cohort and in an independent roughly 340-donor cohort. The ex vivo response was dominated by HLA-C-restricted CMV-specific TCR beta clonotypes, and the single most frequent clonotype in two of eight donors was supplied by these HLA-C-restricted clonotypes.

The CDR3 runs 16 residues from the cysteine to the valine. Solely the CDR3 DNA is kept, with 48 bases framed from the first base. From a lookup of the germline V gene (reference sequence), CDR1 and CDR2 are SEHNR and FQNEAQ. At the junction V is shortened by 2 bases and J by 3 bases; bases outside the gene matches: 10. The TCR originated in a human donor in good health (CMV status not recorded). Some clones in this sample may be carry-over from other donors' samples. Recombination connected TRBV7-9 to TRBJ2-7; the junction holds 7 bases that match TRBD1. Sample: PBMCs, sequenced either directly or after in vitro stimulation (not recorded which). This receptor has the CDR3 CASSLSKDRRRYEQYV. The DNA reads as follows: TGTGCCAGCAGCTTATCTAAGGACAGGCGTCGCTACGAGCAGTACGTC.